The clone carrying this TCR beta chain was observed a single time. The CDR3 has 21 residues. Germline V CDR1 and CDR2: MNHEY, SVGEGT. Trimming took off 5 bases at V and 0 bases at J, with 31 bases between the two ends. Authors' processing steps: Estimates of nucleated cell counts were drawn from the amplification of reference gene primers. Assay used: immunoSEQ multiplex PCR; TCRdb lists only in-frame clones, some missing. For V, J and clone size, that table is used; D and trimming come from the DNA. The sample carries some 200,000 clones, 85% to 90% recorded once. This sample stems from a study of blood T cell repertoires in COVID-19. Turning to the study itself: Recovered Cohort 3 donors showed two negative PCRs, clearance, or symptom resolution.

Cohorts were based on clinical histories the participants reported. The clonotype originates from a woman between 50 and 59 years old in a cohort exposed to, infected with or recovered from COVID-19 (not recorded which). Input material: PBMCs or T cells enriched from blood (not recorded which). The V gene is TRBV6-2 or TRBV6-3, the J gene TRBJ1-1; D may be TRBD1 (5 bases). CDR3 residues: CASSPLELTVRLSDMNTEAFF. In nucleotides, the CDR3 is TGTGCCAGCAGTCCCTTGGAACTGACAGTACGTCTTTCTGATATGAACACTGAAGCTTTCTTT.